What follows are 23 T cell receptor beta chains derived from one specimen sequenced in a study of blood T cell repertoires in COVID-19. The table came from immunoSEQ multiplex PCR; TCRdb's copy has only in-frame clones and leaves some out. The sample yields over 100,000 clones, 70% to 90% seen once. The specimen sequenced was peripheral blood. The receptors shown here come from a man aged 45-60 years with active COVID-19.

The chain has TRBV7-2 and TRBJ1-5, with D unclear. V lost 1 base and J lost 7, with 8 bases in between. The CDR3 has 13 amino acids. CDR1 and CDR2 from the germline V gene are SGHTA and FQGNSA. The CDR3 is CASSLEREQPQHF. Written as DNA, the CDR3 is TGTGCCAGCAGCTTAGAGCGGGAGCAGCCCCAGCATTTT.

The gene calls are TRBV10-1 and TRBJ1-5; D not certain. Germline V gene data show CDR1 as WNHNN and CDR2 as SYGVQD (reference sequence). V gave up 0 bases and J gave up 3 bases, with 9 bases separating them. This CDR3 spans 15 amino acids. CDR3 amino acids: CASSESEQNNQPQHF. The DNA of the CDR3 is TGCGCCAGCAGTGAGTCGGAACAGAACAATCAGCCCCAGCATTTT.

This clone was found once. The chain employs TRBV7-9 and TRBJ1-2, with 9 bases lining up with TRBD1. Germline V CDR1 and CDR2: SEHNR, FQNEAQ (reference sequence). J was trimmed by 7 bases and V by 3 bases; bases with no gene match: 9. This CDR3 comprises 15 residues. The CDR3, as DNA: TGTGCCAGCAGCTTTACAGGGGGCGGTTATGGTGGCTACACCTTC. Encoded protein: CASSFTGGGYGGYTF.

This chain links TRBV5-1 with TRBJ2-7, with 9 positions matching TRBD2. V was clipped by 4 bases and J by 0 bases; unmatched bases: 5. Looked up from germline, CDR1 is SGHRS and CDR2 is YFSETQ. The CDR3 extends over 15 amino acids. CDR3 bases: TGCGCCAGCAGCGTTAGCGGGGGAAGCTCCTACGAGCAGTACTTC. Translation gives CASSVSGGSSYEQYF.

The J gene is TRBJ2-5, the V gene TRBV6-5; 7 bases agree with TRBD1. Germline trimming cut 8 bases from V and 2 bases from J; bases unmatched to any gene: 5. The CDR3 is made up of 13 amino acids. CDR1 MNHEY and CDR2 SVGAGI come from the germline V gene. The CDR3 nucleotides are TGTGCCAGCGGGGGACAGAGGCAAGAGACCCAGTACTTC. This sequence encodes CASGGQRQETQYF.

V gene TRBV6-2 or TRBV6-3 combines with J gene TRBJ1-1; possible D gene TRBD1, 5 bases. V was trimmed by 0 bases and J by 10 bases, leaving 21 bases between them. CDR1 is MNHEY and CDR2 is SVGEGT in the germline V gene. This CDR3 has 16 residues. In nucleotides, the CDR3 is TGTGCCAGCAGTTACTCGACGCGCCTAGGGGATAGGGGAGCTTTCTTT. Amino acids: CASSYSTRLGDRGAFF.

The chain has TRBV25-1 and TRBJ1-1; D perhaps matches TRBD1 (5 bases). This CDR3 is 15 amino acids long. CDR1 and CDR2 from the germline V gene are MGHDK and SYGVNS. The V gene lost 3 bases and the J gene lost 6 bases, with 17 bases spanning the gap. CDR3 loop: CASSDHYAGGAEAFF. As DNA, the CDR3 is TGTGCCAGCAGTGATCATTATGCGGGGGGGGCTGAAGCTTTCTTT.

The chain carries TRBV6-6 and TRBJ2-5, with TRBD2 matching over 11 bases. This CDR3 contains 15 residues. Germline CDR1 MNHNY, CDR2 SVGAGI (reference sequence). The J segment lost 2 bases and the V segment lost 6 bases, leaving 5 bases of the junction unmatched. The CDR3 DNA sequence: TGTGCCAGCAGCACCAGACTAGCGGGGCAAGAGACCCAGTACTTC. Protein: CASSTRLAGQETQYF.

The chain carries TRBV5-4 and TRBJ2-7, with 7 positions matching TRBD1. V dropped 4 bases and J dropped 0; count of bases not matched to a gene: 4. The CDR3 has 14 residues. Looked up from germline, CDR1 is SGHNT and CDR2 is YYREEE (reference sequence). The CDR3 bases are TGTGCCAGCAGCCCCCGGGACAGCTCCTACGAGCAGTACTTC. Amino acid sequence: CASSPRDSSYEQYF.

The chain employs TRBV4-2 and TRBJ2-7, with TRBD2 identical over 8 bases. The CDR3 loop spans 16 amino acids. CDR1 LGHNA and CDR2 YNFKEQ come from the germline V gene. Trimming at V came to 0 bases and at J to 2 bases, leaving 6 bases not matched to a gene. This CDR3 reads CASSQDKVAGPYEQYF. For the CDR3, the DNA is TGTGCCAGCAGCCAAGATAAGGTAGCGGGGCCCTACGAGCAGTACTTC.

This clone has just a few counts. The chain's CDR3 is CATRRGPSSYEQYF. In DNA, the CDR3 is TGTGCCACCAGGCGGGGCCCGAGCTCCTACGAGCAGTACTTC. The V call is TRBV15, the J call TRBJ2-7; the D gene is possibly TRBD2 (6 bases). The CDR3 extends over 14 amino acids. Trimming shortened V by 6 bases and J by 0 bases, and 12 bases separated the two germline ends. Germline CDR1 reads LNHNV; CDR2 reads YYDKDF (reference sequence).

The chain combines TRBV6-5 with TRBJ1-1; D unclear. Per germline, CDR1 MNHEY and CDR2 SVGAGI. The CDR3 extends over 11 amino acids. V lost 7 bases, J lost 5 bases, and 8 bases lay in between. CDR3 protein: CASTLGTEAFF. CDR3 coding DNA: TGTGCCAGCACCCTCGGGACTGAAGCTTTCTTT.

The CDR3 spells CASSESRGGGQPQHF. For the CDR3, the DNA is TGTGCCAGCAGTGAATCTCGGGGGGGAGGTCAGCCCCAGCATTTT. The gene calls are TRBV25-1 and TRBJ1-5, with D possibly TRBD1 on 5 matching bases. Germline lookup yields CDR1 MGHDK and CDR2 SYGVNS. Between the trimmed V and J ends, which lost 1 base and 6 bases, there was a span of 13 bases. The CDR3 spans 15 residues.

The chain employs TRBV6-5 and TRBJ2-7, with TRBD1 matching 10 bases. The germline V gene encodes CDR1 MNHEY and CDR2 SVGAGI. The CDR3 loop spans 15 amino acids. V lost 6 bases and J lost 5; bases outside the gene matches: 10. CDR3 in amino acids: CASSRGTGDSNEQYF. The CDR3 DNA is TGTGCCAGCAGCCGTGGGACAGGGGATTCGAACGAGCAGTACTTC.

The chain has TRBV6-5 and TRBJ1-5, with D unresolved. The CDR3 has 14 residues. V gave up 7 bases and J gave up 3 bases, with 13 bases separating them. CDR1 MNHEY and CDR2 SVGAGI come from the germline V gene. Here the CDR3 DNA reads TGTGCCAGCACCTTCTCGGGGTTCAATCAGCCCCAGCATTTT. Protein: CASTFSGFNQPQHF.

The chain uses TRBV20-1 and TRBJ1-6; D is perhaps TRBD1 (5 bases). Germline V lookup: CDR1 DFQATT, CDR2 SNEGSKA (reference sequence). Trimming left V 3 bases short and J 7 bases short, with 10 bases between. The CDR3 totals 13 residues. The CDR3 DNA sequence: TGCAGTGCTAGTGCAGGGAGGAATTCACCCCTCCACTTT. Its translation is CSASAGRNSPLHF.

The chain uses TRBV10-3 and TRBJ2-6; TRBD1 matches 8 bases. Germline CDR1 reads ENHRY; CDR2 reads SYGVKD. Losses at the gene ends were 10 bases for V and 4 bases for J; bases not matched to a gene: 9. CDR3 length equals 15 residues. The CDR3 is CATMDRARGANVLTF. The CDR3 DNA sequence: TGTGCCACCATGGACAGGGCGCGAGGGGCCAACGTCCTGACTTTC.

The chain couples TRBV19 to TRBJ2-7; the D gene is possibly TRBD2 (7 bases). CDR1 and CDR2 from the germline V gene are LNHDA and SQIVND (reference sequence). Between the trimmed V and J ends, which lost 5 bases and 6 bases, there was a span of 17 bases. The CDR3 has 14 amino acids. CDR3 bases: TGTGCCAGTAGTGTCTGGGGGGGGCCCGGCGAGCAGTACTTC. Translating gives CASSVWGGPGEQYF.

The chain recombines TRBV7-2 with TRBJ1-1; D gene uncertain. CDR1 is SGHTA and CDR2 is FQGNSA in the germline V gene. The CDR3 loop spans 13 amino acids. Trimming removed 5 bases at V and 5 bases at J, with 12 bases between. The CDR3 DNA sequence: TGTGCCAGCAGCATGACTCCGCGGACTGAAGCTTTCTTT. The encoded protein is CASSMTPRTEAFF.

The genes are TRBV6-5 and TRBJ1-2; the D is unclear. Germline CDR1 MNHEY, CDR2 SVGAGI. Trimming removed 6 bases from V and 8 bases from J, with 10 bases in between. The CDR3 runs to 11 residues. CDR3 sequence reads: CASSSTGGYTF. CDR3 coding DNA: TGTGCCAGCAGCTCCACCGGGGGCTACACCTTC.

This clone has just one count. The genes are TRBV4-2 and TRBJ1-2, with TRBD1 matching 9 bases. Germline-derived CDR1 and CDR2 are LGHNA and YNFKEQ. V lost 3 bases, J lost 8 bases, and 7 bases stayed unmatched. The CDR3 has 14 residues. CDR3 sequence reads: CASSHGDRAQGYTF. The CDR3 nucleotides are TGTGCCAGCAGCCACGGGGACAGGGCACAGGGCTACACCTTC.

The V gene is TRBV13, the J gene TRBJ2-7; a possible D gene is TRBD2 (6 bases). Trimming shortened V by 2 bases and J by 0 bases, and 20 bases separated the two germline ends. Germline-derived CDR1 and CDR2 are PRHDT and FYEKMQ (reference sequence). The CDR3 covers 18 residues. The CDR3 sequence is CASSLSLLGDFSSYEQYF. CDR3 coding DNA: TGTGCCAGCAGCTTATCACTTTTGGGGGACTTTAGCTCCTACGAGCAGTACTTC.

CDR3 nucleotide sequence: TGTGCCAGCAATGGACAGGGCTCGAGGTCCAAAAACATTCAGTACTTC. Amino acids: CASNGQGSRSKNIQYF. The chain couples TRBV6-6 to TRBJ2-4; 8 nucleotides align to TRBD1. Per germline, CDR1 MNHNY and CDR2 SVGAGI (reference sequence). V shed 7 bases and J 2 bases; nucleotides not matched to a gene: 10. The CDR3 is 16 amino acids.